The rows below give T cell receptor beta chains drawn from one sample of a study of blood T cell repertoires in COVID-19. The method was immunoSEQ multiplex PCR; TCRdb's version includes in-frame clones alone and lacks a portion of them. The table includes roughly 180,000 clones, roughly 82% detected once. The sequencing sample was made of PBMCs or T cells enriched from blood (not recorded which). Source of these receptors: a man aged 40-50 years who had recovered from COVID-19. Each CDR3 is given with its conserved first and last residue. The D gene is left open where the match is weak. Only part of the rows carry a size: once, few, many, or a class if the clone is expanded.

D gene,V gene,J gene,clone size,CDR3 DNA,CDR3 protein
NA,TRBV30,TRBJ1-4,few,TGTGCCTCCGAGGAGGGCGCGGGTGAAAAACTGTTTTTT,CASEEGAGEKLFF
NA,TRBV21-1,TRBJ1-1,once,TGTGCCAGCAGCACCCGTCCCACTGAAGCTTTCTTT,CASSTRPTEAFF
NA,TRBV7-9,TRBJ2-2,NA,TGTGCCAGCAGTCCATGGAGGTCAGCGAACACCGGGGAGCTGTTTTTT,CASSPWRSANTGELFF
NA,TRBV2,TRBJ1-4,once,TGTGCCACTATCAAAGGACACTTCGGGTTTTTT,CATIKGHFGFF
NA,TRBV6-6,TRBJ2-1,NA,TGTGCCAGCAGTGCGGGGTACAATGAGCAGTTCTTC,CASSAGYNEQFF
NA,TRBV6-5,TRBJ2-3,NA,TGTGCCAGCAGCCTCGGTCCGGGCGGGACAGATACGCAGTATTTT,CASSLGPGGTDTQYF
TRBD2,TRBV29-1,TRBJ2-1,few,TGCAGCGTTGAACCCCAGCCGGGGGGCAATGAGCAGTTCTTC,CSVEPQPGGNEQFF
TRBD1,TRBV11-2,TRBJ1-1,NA,TGTGCCAGCAGCTTTCACCCAACAGGGGGGAACACTGAAGCTTTCTTT,CASSFHPTGGNTEAFF
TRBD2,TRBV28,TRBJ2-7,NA,TGTGCCAGCAGCTCACCGGGACTAGCCTACGAGCAGTACTTC,CASSSPGLAYEQYF
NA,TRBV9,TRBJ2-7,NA,TGTGCCAGCAGCGGCGCTTACGGGAGATACGAGCAGTACTTC,CASSGAYGRYEQYF
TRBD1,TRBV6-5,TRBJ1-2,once,TGTGCCAGCAGTTACGGGGACAGGGGGCTGAAAAGCTACACCTTC,CASSYGDRGLKSYTF
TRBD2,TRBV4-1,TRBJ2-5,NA,TGCGCCAGCAGCGCTGCTGCTAGCGGAGAAGAGACCCAGTACTTC,CASSAAASGEETQYF
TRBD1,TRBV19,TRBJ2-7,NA,TGTGCCAGTAGTCTGACCAGGGGGCAGGAAGAGCAGTACTTC,CASSLTRGQEEQYF
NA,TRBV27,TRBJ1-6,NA,TGTGCCAGCAGTGTCGAGAGCTCCTATAATTCACCCCTCCACTTT,CASSVESSYNSPLHF
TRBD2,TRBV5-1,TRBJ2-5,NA,TGCGCCAGCAGCACACCCGGGACTAGTCACGAGACCCAGTACTTC,CASSTPGTSHETQYF
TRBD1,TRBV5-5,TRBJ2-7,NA,TGTGCCAGCAGCCCTCGGAGGCCGGGACAGGGGTCCTACGAGCAGTACTTC,CASSPRRPGQGSYEQYF
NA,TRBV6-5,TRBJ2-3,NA,TGTGCCAGCAGTTTGGGACTTACCACAGATACGCAGTATTTT,CASSLGLTTDTQYF
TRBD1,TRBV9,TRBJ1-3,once,TGTGCCAGCAGCGCCGGGACAGGCTTCTCCTCTGGAAACACCATATATTTT,CASSAGTGFSSGNTIYF
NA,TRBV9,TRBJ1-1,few,TGTGCCAGCAGCGCCTTACAGGCCCCGCCGGATGAAGCTTTCTTT,CASSALQAPPDEAFF
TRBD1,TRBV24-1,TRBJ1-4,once,TGTGCCACCAGTGAGGAACAGGGGGCGCTGGAAAAACTGTTTTTT,CATSEEQGALEKLFF
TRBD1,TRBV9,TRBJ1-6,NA,TGTGCCAGCAGCGCCGGGACAGGGGAGTTCCACTCACCCCTCCACTTT,CASSAGTGEFHSPLHF
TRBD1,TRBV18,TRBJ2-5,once,TGTGCCAGCTCACCTCAGACAGGGTCAGAGACCCAGTACTTC,CASSPQTGSETQYF
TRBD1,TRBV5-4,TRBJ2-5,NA,TGTGCCAGCAGCTTAACAGGGGTTGGGATGGAGACCCAGTACTTC,CASSLTGVGMETQYF
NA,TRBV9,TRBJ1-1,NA,TGTGCCAGCAGCGTAGGGGGTCGGGAGAACACTGAAGCTTTCTTT,CASSVGGRENTEAFF
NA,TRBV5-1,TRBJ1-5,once,TGCGCCAGCAGCCCGGAACCGGGACAAGTAAACAATCAGCCCCAGCATTTT,CASSPEPGQVNNQPQHF
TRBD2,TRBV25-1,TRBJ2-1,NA,TGTGCCAGCAGTCAACCCGGGACTACCCTAAATGAGCAGTTCTTC,CASSQPGTTLNEQFF
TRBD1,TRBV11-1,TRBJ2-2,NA,TGTGCCAGCAGCTTAGGAAGAGGGGGCGGCGGGGAGCTGTTTTTT,CASSLGRGGGGELFF
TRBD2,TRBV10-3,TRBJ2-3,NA,TGTGCCATCAGTGAGGGGGCGGGAGCTGATACGCAGTATTTT,CAISEGAGADTQYF